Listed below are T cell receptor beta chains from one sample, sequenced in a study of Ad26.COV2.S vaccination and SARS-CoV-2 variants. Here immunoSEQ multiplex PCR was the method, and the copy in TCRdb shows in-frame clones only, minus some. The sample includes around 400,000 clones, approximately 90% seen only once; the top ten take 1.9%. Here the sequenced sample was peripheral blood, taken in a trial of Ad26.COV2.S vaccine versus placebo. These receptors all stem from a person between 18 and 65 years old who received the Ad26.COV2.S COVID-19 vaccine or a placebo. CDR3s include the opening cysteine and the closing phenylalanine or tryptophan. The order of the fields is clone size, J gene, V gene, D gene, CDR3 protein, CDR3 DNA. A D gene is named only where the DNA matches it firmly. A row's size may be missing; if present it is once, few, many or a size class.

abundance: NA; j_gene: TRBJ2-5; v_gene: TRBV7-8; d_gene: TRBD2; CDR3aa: CASSSPPGGRAEETQYF; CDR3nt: TGTGCCAGCAGCTCCCCCCCCGGCGGGAGGGCCGAGGAGACCCAGTACTTC
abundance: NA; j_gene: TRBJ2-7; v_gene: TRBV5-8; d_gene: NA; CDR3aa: CASSYFSYEQYF; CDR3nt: TGTGCCAGCAGCTACTTCTCCTACGAGCAGTACTTC
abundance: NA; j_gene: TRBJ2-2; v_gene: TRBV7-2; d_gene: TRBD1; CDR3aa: CASSGQGKRTGELFF; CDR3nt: TGTGCCAGCAGCGGACAGGGGAAGCGCACCGGGGAGCTGTTTTTT
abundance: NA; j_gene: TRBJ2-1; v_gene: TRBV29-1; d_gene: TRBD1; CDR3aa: CSVAEGQIYNEQFF; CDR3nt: TGCAGCGTTGCCGAGGGACAGATATACAATGAGCAGTTCTTC
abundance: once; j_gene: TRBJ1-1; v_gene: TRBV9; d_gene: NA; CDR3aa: CASSPSPDSTNTEAFF; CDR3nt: TGTGCCAGCAGCCCCAGCCCGGACAGCACGAACACTGAAGCTTTCTTT
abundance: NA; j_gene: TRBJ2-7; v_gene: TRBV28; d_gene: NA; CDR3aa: CASSLRRSNSEQYF; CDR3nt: TGTGCCAGCAGTTTGCGCAGGTCGAACTCCGAGCAGTACTTC
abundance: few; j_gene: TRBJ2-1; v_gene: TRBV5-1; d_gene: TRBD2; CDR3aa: CASSLLASGSTYNEQFF; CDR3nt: TGCGCCAGCAGCTTGTTGGCTAGCGGGAGCACTTACAATGAGCAGTTCTTC
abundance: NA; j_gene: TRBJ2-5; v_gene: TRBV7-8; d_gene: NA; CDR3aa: CASSLSQEETQYF; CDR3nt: TGTGCCAGCAGCTTAAGCCAGGAAGAGACCCAGTACTTC
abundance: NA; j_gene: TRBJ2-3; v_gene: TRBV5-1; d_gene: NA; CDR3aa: CASSLAPVGGTDTQYF; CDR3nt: TGCGCCAGCAGCTTGGCCCCAGTTGGCGGCACAGATACGCAGTATTTT
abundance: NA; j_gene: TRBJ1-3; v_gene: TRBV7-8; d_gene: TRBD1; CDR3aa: CASSRRQGLNTIYF; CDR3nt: TGTGCCAGCAGCAGGAGACAGGGGTTAAACACCATATATTTT
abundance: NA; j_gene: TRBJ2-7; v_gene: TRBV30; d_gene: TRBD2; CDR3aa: CIVSGRYYEQYF; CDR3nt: TGTATAGTTAGCGGGAGGTACTACGAGCAGTACTTC
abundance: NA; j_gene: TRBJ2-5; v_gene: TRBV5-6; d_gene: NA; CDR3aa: CASNLQGGGETQYF; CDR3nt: TGTGCCAGCAACCTTCAGGGGGGCGGCGAGACCCAGTACTTC
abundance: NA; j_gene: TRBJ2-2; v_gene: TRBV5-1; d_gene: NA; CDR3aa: CASKGGTLNTGELFF; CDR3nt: TGCGCCAGCAAGGGGGGGACCCTGAACACCGGGGAGCTGTTTTTT
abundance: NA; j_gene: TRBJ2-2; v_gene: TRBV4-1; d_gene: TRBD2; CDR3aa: CASSQDQPRVAGPNTGELFF; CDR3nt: TGCGCCAGCAGCCAAGATCAGCCCAGGGTAGCGGGGCCTAACACCGGGGAGCTGTTTTTT
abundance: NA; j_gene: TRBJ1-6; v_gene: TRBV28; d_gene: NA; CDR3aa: CASSGLTGDSPLHF; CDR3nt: TGTGCCAGCAGTGGCCTGACGGGCGATTCACCCCTCCACTTT
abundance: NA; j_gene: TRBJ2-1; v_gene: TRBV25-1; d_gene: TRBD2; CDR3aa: CASSRLAGRNEQFF; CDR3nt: TGTGCCAGCAGTAGACTAGCGGGACGCAATGAGCAGTTCTTC
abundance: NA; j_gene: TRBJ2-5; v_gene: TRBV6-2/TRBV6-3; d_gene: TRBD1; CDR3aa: CASSYTGTGYGETQYF; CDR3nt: TGTGCCAGCAGTTATACTGGGACAGGGTATGGAGAGACCCAGTACTTC
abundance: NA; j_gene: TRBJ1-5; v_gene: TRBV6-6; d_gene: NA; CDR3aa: CASRPIGGRQPQHF; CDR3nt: TGTGCCAGCCGCCCCATAGGGGGGAGACAGCCCCAGCATTTT
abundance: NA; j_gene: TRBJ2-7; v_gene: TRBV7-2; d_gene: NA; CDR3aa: CASSLAGTGIYEQYF; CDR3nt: TGTGCCAGCAGCTTAGCCGGGACTGGGATCTACGAGCAGTACTTC
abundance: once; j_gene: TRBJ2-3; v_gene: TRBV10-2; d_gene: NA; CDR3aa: CASSDRVRGGTDTQYF; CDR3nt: TGCGCCAGCAGTGATAGAGTCCGCGGGGGCACAGATACGCAGTATTTT
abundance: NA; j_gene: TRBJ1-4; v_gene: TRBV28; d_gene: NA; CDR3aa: CASRRVGADEKLFF; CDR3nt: TGTGCCAGCAGAAGAGTGGGGGCCGATGAAAAACTGTTTTTT
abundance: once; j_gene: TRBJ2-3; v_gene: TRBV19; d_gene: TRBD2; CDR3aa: CASSGRSGTQYF; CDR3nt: TGTGCCAGTAGCGGGAGGAGTGGTACGCAGTATTTT
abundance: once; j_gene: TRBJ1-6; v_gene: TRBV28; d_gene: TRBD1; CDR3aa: CASSLGTGSSPLHF; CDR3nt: TGTGCCAGCAGTTTGGGGACAGGGAGTTCACCCCTCCACTTT
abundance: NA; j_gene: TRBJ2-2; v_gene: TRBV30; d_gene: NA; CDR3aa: CAWSFGLLNTGELFF; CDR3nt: TGTGCCTGGAGTTTTGGACTTCTTAACACCGGGGAGCTGTTTTTT
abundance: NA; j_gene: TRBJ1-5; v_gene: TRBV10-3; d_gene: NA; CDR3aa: CAISESREGGDQPQHF; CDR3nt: TGTGCCATCAGTGAGTCACGTGAGGGCGGGGATCAGCCCCAGCATTTT
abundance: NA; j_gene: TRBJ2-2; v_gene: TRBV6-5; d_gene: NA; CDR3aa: CASRGWGRNTGELFF; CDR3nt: TGTGCCAGCAGGGGTTGGGGAAGGAACACCGGGGAGCTGTTTTTT
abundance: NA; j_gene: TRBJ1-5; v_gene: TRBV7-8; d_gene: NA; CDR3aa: CASSLAHGGRNQPQHF; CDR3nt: TGTGCCAGCAGCTTAGCGCACGGGGGCAGAAATCAGCCCCAGCATTTT
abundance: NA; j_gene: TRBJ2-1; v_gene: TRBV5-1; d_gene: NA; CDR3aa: CASSFGFSYNEQFF; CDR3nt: TGCGCCAGCAGCTTTGGATTTTCCTACAATGAGCAGTTCTTC
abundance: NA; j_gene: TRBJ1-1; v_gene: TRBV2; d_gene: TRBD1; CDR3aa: CASSESDTGDTEAFF; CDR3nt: TGTGCCAGCAGTGAAAGCGATACAGGGGACACTGAAGCTTTCTTT
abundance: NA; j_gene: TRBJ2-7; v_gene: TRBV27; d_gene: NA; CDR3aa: CASSSSSYEQYF; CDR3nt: TGTGCCAGCAGTTCCTCCTCCTACGAGCAGTACTTC
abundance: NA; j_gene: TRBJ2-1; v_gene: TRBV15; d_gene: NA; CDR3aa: CATRAADPYNEQFF; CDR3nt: TGTGCCACCAGAGCAGCCGACCCCTACAATGAGCAGTTCTTC
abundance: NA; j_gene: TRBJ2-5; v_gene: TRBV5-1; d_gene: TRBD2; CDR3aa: CASSGGGAQETQYF; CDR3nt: TGCGCCAGCAGCGGGGGGGGAGCCCAAGAGACCCAGTACTTC
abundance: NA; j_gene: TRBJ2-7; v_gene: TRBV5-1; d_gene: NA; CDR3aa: CASSLGQDGDEQYF; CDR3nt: TGCGCCAGCAGCTTGGGACAGGATGGTGACGAGCAGTACTTC
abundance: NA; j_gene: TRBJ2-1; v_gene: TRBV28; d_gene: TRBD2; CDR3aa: CASRLGPQLAGLVGGQFF; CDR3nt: TGTGCCAGCAGGCTGGGCCCCCAGCTAGCGGGTCTTGTGGGGGGGCAGTTCTTC
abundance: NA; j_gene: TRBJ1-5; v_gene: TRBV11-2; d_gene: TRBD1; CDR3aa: CASSWDREGNQPQHF; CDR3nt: TGTGCCAGCAGCTGGGACAGGGAGGGCAATCAGCCCCAGCATTTT
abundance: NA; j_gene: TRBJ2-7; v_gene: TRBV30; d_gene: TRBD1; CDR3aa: CAWSVGGQTYEQYF; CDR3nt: TGTGCCTGGAGTGTAGGGGGACAGACTTACGAGCAGTACTTC
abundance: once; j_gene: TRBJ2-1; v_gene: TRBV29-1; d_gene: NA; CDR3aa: CSVEGPLF; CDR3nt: TGCAGCGTTGAAGGGCCTCTCTTC
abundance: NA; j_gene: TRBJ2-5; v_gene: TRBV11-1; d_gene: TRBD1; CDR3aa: CASSQDRVETQYF; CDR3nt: TGTGCCAGCAGCCAAGACAGGGTTGAGACCCAGTACTTC
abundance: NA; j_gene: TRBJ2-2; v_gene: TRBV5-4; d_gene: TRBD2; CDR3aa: CASSPGLVGGGGELFF; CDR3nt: TGTGCCAGCAGCCCAGGACTAGTTGGGGGAGGCGGGGAGCTGTTTTTT
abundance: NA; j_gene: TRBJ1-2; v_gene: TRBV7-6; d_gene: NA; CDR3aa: CASSSSGIPNYGYTF; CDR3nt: TGTGCCAGCAGCTCCTCCGGGATACCCAACTATGGCTACACCTTC
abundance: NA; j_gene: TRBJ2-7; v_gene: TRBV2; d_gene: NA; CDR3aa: CASSRQAYEQYF; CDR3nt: TGTGCCAGCAGCCGACAGGCCTACGAGCAGTACTTC
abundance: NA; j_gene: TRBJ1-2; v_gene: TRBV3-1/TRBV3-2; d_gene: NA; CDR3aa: CASSPTLQGGRDGYTF; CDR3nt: TGTGCCAGCAGCCCGACCCTTCAGGGAGGGCGCGATGGCTACACCTTC
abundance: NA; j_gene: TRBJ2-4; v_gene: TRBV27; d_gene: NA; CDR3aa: CIERAVSKNIQYF; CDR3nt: TGTATAGAGCGGGCGGTGTCCAAAAACATTCAGTACTTC
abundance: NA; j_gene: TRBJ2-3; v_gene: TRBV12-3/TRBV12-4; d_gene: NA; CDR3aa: CASRLGADTQYF; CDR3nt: TGTGCCAGCAGGTTGGGGGCAGATACGCAGTATTTT
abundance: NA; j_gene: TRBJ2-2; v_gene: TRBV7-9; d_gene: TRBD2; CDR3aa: CASSLGLAGATGELFF; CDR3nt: TGTGCCAGCAGCTTAGGGCTAGCGGGAGCCACCGGGGAGCTGTTTTTT
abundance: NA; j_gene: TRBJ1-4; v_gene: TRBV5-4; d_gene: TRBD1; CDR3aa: CASSVGQGGNEKLFF; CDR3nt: TGTGCCAGCAGCGTGGGACAGGGAGGGAATGAAAAACTGTTTTTT
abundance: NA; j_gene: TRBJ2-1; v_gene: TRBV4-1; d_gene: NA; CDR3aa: CASSPETAREQFF; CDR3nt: TGCGCCAGCAGCCCCGAGACAGCACGAGAGCAGTTCTTC